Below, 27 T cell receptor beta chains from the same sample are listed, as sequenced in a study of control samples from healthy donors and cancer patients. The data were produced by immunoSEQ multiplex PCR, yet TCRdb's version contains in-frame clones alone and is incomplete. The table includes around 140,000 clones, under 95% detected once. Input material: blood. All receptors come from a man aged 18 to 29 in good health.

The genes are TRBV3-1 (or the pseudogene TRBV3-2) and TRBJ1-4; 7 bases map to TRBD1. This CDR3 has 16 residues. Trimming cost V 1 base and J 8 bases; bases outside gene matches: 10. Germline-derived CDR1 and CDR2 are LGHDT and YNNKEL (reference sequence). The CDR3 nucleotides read TGTGCCAGCAGCCAAGCTAACCCGGGACAGAACGAAAAACTGTTTTTT. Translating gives CASSQANPGQNEKLFF.

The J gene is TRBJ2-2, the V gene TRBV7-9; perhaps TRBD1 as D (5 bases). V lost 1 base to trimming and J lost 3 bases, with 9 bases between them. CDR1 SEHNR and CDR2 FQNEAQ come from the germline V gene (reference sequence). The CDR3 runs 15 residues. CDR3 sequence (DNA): TGTGCCAGCAGCTTAGTGAAGGGGTACACCGGGGAGCTGTTTTTT. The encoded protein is CASSLVKGYTGELFF.

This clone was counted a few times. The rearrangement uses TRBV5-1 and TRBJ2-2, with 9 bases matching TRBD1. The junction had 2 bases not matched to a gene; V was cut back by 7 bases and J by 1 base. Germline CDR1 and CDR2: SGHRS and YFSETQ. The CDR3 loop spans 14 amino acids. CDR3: CASGGQGNTGELFF. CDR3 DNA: TGCGCCAGCGGGGGACAGGGGAACACCGGGGAGCTGTTTTTT. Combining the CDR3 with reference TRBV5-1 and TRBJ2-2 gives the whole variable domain KAGVTQTPRYLIKTRGQQVTLSCSPISGHRSVSWYQQTPGQGLQFLFEYFSETQRNKGNFPGRFSGRQFSNSRSEMNVSTLELGDSALYLCASGGQGNTGELFFGEGSRLTVL.

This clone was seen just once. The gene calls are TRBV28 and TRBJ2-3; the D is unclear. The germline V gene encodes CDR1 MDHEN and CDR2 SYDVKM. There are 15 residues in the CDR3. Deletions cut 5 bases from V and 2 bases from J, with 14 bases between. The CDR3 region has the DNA TGTGCCAGCAGTCGATCCCTCGGTAACACAGATACGCAGTATTTT. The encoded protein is CASSRSLGNTDTQYF.

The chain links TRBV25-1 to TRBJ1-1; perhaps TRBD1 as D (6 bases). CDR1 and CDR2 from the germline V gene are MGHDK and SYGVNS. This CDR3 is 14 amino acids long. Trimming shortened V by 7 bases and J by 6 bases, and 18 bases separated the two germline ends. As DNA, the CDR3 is TGTGCCAGCATCAGAGGGGGGGGGCAGTCTGAAGCTTTCTTT. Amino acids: CASIRGGGQSEAFF.

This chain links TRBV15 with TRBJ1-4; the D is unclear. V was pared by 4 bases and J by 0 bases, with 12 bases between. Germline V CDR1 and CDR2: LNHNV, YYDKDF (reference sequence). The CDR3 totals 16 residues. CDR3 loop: CATSTRLGATNEKLFF. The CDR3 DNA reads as TGTGCCACCAGCACCCGATTAGGAGCAACTAATGAAAAACTGTTTTTT.

CDR3 amino acids: CSVEGDGGQPQHF. CDR3 bases: TGCAGCGTTGAGGGGGACGGTGGGCAGCCCCAGCATTTT. The V gene is TRBV29-1, the J gene TRBJ1-5; a possible D gene is TRBD1 (5 bases). CDR1 SQVTM and CDR2 ANQGSEA come from the germline V gene. CDR3 length: 13 amino acids. Trimming took off 3 bases at V and 7 bases at J, with 13 bases between the two ends.

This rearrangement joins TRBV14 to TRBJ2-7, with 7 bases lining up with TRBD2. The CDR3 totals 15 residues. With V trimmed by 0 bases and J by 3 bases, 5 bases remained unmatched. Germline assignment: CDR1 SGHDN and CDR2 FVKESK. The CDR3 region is CASSQEGGSSYEQYF. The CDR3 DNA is TGTGCCAGCAGCCAAGAAGGCGGGAGTAGCTACGAGCAGTACTTC.

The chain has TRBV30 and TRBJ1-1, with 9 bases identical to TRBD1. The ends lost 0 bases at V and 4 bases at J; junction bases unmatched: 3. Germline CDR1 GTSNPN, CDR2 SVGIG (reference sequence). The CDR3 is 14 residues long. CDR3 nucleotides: TGTGCCTGGAGTGTTCGACAGGGGGGCACTGAAGCTTTCTTT. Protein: CAWSVRQGGTEAFF.

This CDR3 reads CASSAGTTTYNEQFF. The CDR3 DNA sequence: TGTGCCAGCAGCGCTGGGACAACAACCTACAATGAGCAGTTCTTC. V gene TRBV6-5 combines with J gene TRBJ2-1; D is possibly TRBD1 (6 bases). Trimming cost V 6 bases and J 2 bases, with 14 bases left between them. Germline V gene data show CDR1 as MNHEY and CDR2 as SVGAGI. This CDR3 is 15 amino acids long.

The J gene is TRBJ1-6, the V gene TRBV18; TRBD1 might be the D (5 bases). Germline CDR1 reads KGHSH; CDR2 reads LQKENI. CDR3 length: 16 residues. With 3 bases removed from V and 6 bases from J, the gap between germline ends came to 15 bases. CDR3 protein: CASSPNPGLINSPLHF. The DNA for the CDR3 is TGTGCCAGCTCACCGAATCCGGGACTGATTAATTCACCCCTCCACTTT. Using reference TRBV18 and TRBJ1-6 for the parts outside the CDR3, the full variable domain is NAGVMQNPRHLVRRRGQEARLRCSPMKGHSHVYWYRQLPEEGLKFMVYLQKENIIDESGMPKERFSAEFPKEGPSILRIQQVVRGDSAAYFCASSPNPGLINSPLHFGNGTRLTVT.

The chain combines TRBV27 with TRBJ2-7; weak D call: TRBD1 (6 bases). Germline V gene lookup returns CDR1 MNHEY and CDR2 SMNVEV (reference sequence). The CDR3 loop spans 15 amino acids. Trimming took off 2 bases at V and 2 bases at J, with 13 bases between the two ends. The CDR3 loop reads CASSLGTRGTYEQYF. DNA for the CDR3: TGTGCCAGCAGTTTAGGAACAAGGGGGACCTACGAGCAGTACTTC.

CDR3 region: CASSSMLAGSYEQYF. Here the CDR3 DNA reads TGTGCCAGTAGCAGTATGCTAGCGGGTTCCTACGAGCAGTACTTC. The rearrangement uses TRBV5-4 and TRBJ2-7; 8 nucleotides agree with TRBD2. Germline CDR1 reads SGHNT; CDR2 reads YYREEE (reference sequence). V shed 8 bases and J 1 base; nucleotides not matched to a gene: 11. This CDR3 is built from 15 residues.

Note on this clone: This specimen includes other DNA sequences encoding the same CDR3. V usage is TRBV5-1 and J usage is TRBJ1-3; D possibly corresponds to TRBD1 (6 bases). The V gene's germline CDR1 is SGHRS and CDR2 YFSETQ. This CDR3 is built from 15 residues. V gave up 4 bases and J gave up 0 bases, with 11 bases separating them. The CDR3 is CASSLEGGSGNTIYF. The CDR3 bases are TGCGCCAGCAGCCTGGAGGGGGGCTCTGGAAACACCATATATTTT.

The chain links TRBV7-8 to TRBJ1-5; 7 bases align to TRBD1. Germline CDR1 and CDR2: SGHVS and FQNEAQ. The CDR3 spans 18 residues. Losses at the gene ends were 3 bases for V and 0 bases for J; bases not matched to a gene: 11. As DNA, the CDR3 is TGTGCCAGCAGCTTGGGGACAGTCACCCCTTATAGCAATCAGCCCCAGCATTTT. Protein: CASSLGTVTPYSNQPQHF.

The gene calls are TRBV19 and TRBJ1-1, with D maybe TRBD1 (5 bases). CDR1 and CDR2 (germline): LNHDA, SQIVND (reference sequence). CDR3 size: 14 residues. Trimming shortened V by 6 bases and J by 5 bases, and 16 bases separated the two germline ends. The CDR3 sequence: CASSRGPRGTEAFF. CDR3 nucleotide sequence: TGTGCCAGTAGCCGGGGCCCCCGAGGGACTGAAGCTTTCTTT.

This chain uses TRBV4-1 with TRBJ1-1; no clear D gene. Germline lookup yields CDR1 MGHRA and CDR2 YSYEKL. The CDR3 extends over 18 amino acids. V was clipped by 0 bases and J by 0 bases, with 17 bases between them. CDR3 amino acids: CASSQDRRKLRLNTEAFF. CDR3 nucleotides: TGCGCCAGCAGCCAAGACCGGCGGAAACTACGGTTGAACACTGAAGCTTTCTTT.

CDR3 region: CASSLLAGGRGYNEQFF. CDR3 in DNA: TGTGCCAGCAGCTTACTAGCGGGGGGACGGGGGTACAATGAGCAGTTCTTC. The rearrangement uses TRBV7-8 and TRBJ2-1; 11 positions match TRBD2. The germline gives CDR1 SGHVS, CDR2 FQNEAQ. V dropped 2 bases and J dropped 4; count of bases not matched to a gene: 7. The CDR3 is made up of 17 amino acids.

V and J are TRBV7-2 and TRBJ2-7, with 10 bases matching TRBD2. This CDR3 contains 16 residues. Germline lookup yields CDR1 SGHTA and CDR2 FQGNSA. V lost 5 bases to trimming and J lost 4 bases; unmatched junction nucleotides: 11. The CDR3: CASSQERTSGRYEQYF. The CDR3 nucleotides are TGTGCCAGCAGCCAAGAGCGGACTAGCGGACGTTACGAGCAGTACTTC.

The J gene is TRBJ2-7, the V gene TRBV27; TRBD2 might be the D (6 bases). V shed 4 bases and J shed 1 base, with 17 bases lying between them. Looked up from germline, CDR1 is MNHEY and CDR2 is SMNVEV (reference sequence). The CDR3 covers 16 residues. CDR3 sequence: CASSSHRLVGSYEQYF. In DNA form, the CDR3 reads TGTGCCAGCAGTTCGCACCGACTAGTGGGTTCCTACGAGCAGTACTTC.

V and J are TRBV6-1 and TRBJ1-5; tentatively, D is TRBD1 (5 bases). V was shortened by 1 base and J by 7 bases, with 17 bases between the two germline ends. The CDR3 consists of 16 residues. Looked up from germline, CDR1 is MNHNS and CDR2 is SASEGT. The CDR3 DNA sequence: TGTGCCAGCAGTGAAGAGCCAGGACAAATCTTCCAGCCCCAGCATTTT. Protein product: CASSEEPGQIFQPQHF.

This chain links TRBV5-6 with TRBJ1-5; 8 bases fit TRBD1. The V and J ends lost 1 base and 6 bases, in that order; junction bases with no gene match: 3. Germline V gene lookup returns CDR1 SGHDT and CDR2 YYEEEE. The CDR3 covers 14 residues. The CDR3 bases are TGTGCCAGCAGCTTGACAGGGGGTGTTCAGCCCCAGCATTTT. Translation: CASSLTGGVQPQHF.

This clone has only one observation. The CDR3 sequence: CASSLARENRGSPLHF. The CDR3, as DNA: TGTGCCAGCAGCTTAGCGCGGGAGAACAGGGGTTCACCCCTCCACTTT. V gene TRBV7-9 combines with J gene TRBJ1-6, with 7 bases aligning to TRBD1. CDR1 SEHNR and CDR2 FQNEAQ come from the germline V gene (reference sequence). V trimming: 0 bases; J trimming: 9 bases; junction bases outside the gene matches: 8. The CDR3 runs to 16 residues.

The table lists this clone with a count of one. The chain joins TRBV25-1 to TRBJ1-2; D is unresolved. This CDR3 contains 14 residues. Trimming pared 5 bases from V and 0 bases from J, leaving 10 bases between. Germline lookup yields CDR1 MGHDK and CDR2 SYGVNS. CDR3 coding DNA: TGTGCCAGCAGTTCTATCAGAGCTAACTATGGCTACACCTTC. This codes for CASSSIRANYGYTF.

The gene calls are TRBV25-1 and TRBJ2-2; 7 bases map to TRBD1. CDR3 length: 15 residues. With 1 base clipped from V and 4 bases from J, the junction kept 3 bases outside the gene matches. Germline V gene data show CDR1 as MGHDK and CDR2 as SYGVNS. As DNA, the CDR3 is TGTGCCAGCAGTGAATCGTACAGGGGCACCGGGGAGCTGTTTTTT. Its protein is CASSESYRGTGELFF.

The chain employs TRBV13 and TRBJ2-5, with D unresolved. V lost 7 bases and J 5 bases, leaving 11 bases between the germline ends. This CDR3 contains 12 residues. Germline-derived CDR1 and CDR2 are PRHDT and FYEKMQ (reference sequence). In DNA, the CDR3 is TGTGCCAGCAACCCACCCGGTGAGACCCAGTACTTC. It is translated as CASNPPGETQYF.

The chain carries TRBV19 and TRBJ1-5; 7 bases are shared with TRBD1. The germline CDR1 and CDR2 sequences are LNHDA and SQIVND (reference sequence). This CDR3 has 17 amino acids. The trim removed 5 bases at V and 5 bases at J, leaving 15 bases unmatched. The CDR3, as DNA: TGTGCCAGTAGTCCGCGTACAGGGGTATGGTCGCATCAGCCCCAGCATTTT. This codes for CASSPRTGVWSHQPQHF.